The sequence of this T cell receptor (beta chain) was determined in a study of T cell repertoires in cytomegalovirus infection. TCRdb analysed the reads with MiXCR anew, one entry per CDR3 protein. The repertoire holds 80,000 to 95,000 distinct CDR3 sequences, over 25% seen once, with roughly 70% in the top ten. This clonotype was found a few times. The antigen is unknown. Study-level findings and limits: CMV-specific HLA-C-restricted TCR beta clonotypes dominated the ex vivo response.

Trimming cost V 5 bases and J 0 bases, with 16 bases left between them. CDR1 is SGHVS and CDR2 is FQNEAQ in the germline V gene. CDR3 size: 16 residues. The V call is TRBV7-8, the J call TRBJ1-1; the D is unclear. The sequence was collected from a human donor in good health (CMV status not recorded). Some clones in this sample may be carry-over from other donors' samples. The specimen was CD8+ T cells from cultured PBMCs, collected from culture after CMV antigen stimulation. CDR3: CASSTSWAGLNTEAFF. The CDR3, as DNA: TGTGCCAGCAGCACCTCTTGGGCTGGGTTGAACACTGAAGCTTTCTTT.